This T cell receptor beta chain was identified in a study of blood T cell repertoires in COVID-19. Turning to the study itself: Samples came from the United States, Italy and Spain, spanning acute and convalescent COVID-19. Sample material is recorded as cDNA or gDNA derived from T cells, B-cell-depleted T cells, or PBMCs.

In the authors' workflow: Researchers report that nucleated cell counts were estimated from reference gene primer amplification. Sequenced by immunoSEQ multiplex PCR; TCRdb stores in-frame clones only, minus some. The V and J calls and clone size come from that table; D and trimming were worked out from the DNA. The sample consists of 250,000 to 350,000 clones, around four fifths of them appearing once. After removal of 5 bases from V and 5 bases from J, the junction contained 7 bases not matched to a gene. This CDR3 spans 15 amino acids. Germline CDR1 is KGHSH and CDR2 is LQKENI. The V call is TRBV18, the J call TRBJ2-1, with 9 bases lining up with TRBD1. Sequences were obtained from peripheral blood. The clonotype originates from a woman aged 50 to 60 with acute or convalescent COVID-19. CDR3 in DNA: TGTGCCAGCTCAACCCTGACAGGGGGAAACAATGAGCAGTTCTTC. Translating gives CASSTLTGGNNEQFF.